This TCR beta chain was recovered during a study of blood T cell repertoires in COVID-19. Overall study: The samples span acute and convalescent COVID-19 from the United States, Italy and Spain. The cDNA or gDNA used as material had been derived from T cells, B-cell-depleted T cells, or PBMCs.

Patients from Seattle were sampled longitudinally, starting during active infection. Under the authors' procedure: By means of reference gene primer amplification, nucleated cell counts were estimated. Repertoires were generated with immunoSEQ multiplex PCR, while TCRdb's copy carries only in-frame clones and drops some. V and J calls and clone size follow that table, whereas D and trimming were derived from the DNA. The sample shows more than 200,000 clones, around 90% of them seen only once. Trimming cost V 4 bases and J 1 base; bases outside gene matches: 13. This CDR3 comprises 17 residues. Germline assignment: CDR1 SGHRS and CDR2 YFSETQ.

The rearrangement joins TRBV5-1 to TRBJ1-1; 7 nucleotides line up with TRBD1. The sample consisted of peripheral blood. The TCR originated in a man younger than 45 with COVID-19, enrolled during active disease. CDR3 protein: CASSLGTTGEANTEAFF. The CDR3, as DNA: TGCGCCAGCAGCCTAGGGACCACAGGGGAGGCGAACACTGAAGCTTTCTTT.